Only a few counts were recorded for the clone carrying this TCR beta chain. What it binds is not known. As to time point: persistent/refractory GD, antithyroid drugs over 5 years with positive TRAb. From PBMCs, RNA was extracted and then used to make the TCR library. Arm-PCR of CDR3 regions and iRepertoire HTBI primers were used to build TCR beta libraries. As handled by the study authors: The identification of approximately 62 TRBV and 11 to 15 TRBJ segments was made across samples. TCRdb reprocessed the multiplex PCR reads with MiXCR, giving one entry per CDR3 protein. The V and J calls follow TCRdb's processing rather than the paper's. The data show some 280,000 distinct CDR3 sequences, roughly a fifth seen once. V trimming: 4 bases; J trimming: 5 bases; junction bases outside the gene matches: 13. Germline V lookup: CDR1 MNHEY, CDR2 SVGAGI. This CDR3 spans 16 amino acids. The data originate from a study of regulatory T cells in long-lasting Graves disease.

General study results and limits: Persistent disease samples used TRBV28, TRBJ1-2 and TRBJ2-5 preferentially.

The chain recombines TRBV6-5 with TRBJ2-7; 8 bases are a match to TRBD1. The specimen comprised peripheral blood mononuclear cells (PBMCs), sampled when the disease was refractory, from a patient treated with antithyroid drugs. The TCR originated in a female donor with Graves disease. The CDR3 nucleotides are TGTGCCAGCAGTTTTCCTCCCGCGGGACAGGTGGACGAGCAGTACTTC. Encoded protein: CASSFPPAGQVDEQYF.